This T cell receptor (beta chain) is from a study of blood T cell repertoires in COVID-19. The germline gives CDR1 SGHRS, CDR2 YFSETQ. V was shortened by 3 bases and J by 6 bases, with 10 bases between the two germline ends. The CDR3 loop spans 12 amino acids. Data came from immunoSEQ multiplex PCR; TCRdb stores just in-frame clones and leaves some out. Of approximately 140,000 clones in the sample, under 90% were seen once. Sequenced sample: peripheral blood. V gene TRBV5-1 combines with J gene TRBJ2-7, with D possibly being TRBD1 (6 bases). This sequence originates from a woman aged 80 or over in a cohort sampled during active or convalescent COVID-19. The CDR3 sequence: CASSSGAPEQYF. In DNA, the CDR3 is TGCGCCAGCAGCTCAGGGGCTCCCGAGCAGTACTTC.